This TCR beta chain was captured in a study of shared clonotypes between healthy human individuals. The data were produced by immunoSEQ multiplex PCR, yet TCRdb's version contains in-frame clones alone and is incomplete. There are nearly 2 million clones in the sample; about 95% occur only once, and 1% to 1.5% lies in the top ten. This CDR3 spans 16 amino acids. V lost 4 bases and J lost 2; bases outside the gene matches: 4. Germline V gene data show CDR1 as SGDLS and CDR2 as YYNGEE. Terminally differentiated effector memory CD45RA+ cells were excluded from the naive CD8 cells, which were CD45RO-negative and positively selected for CCR7.

The gene calls are TRBV9 and TRBJ2-3, with 13 bases lining up with TRBD2. The sequence was obtained from a young man in good health. Sequenced: naive CD8+ T cells sorted from blood. DNA for the CDR3: TGTGCCAGCAGCAGGACTAGCGGGAGATACACAGATACGCAGTATTTT. This sequence encodes CASSRTSGRYTDTQYF.